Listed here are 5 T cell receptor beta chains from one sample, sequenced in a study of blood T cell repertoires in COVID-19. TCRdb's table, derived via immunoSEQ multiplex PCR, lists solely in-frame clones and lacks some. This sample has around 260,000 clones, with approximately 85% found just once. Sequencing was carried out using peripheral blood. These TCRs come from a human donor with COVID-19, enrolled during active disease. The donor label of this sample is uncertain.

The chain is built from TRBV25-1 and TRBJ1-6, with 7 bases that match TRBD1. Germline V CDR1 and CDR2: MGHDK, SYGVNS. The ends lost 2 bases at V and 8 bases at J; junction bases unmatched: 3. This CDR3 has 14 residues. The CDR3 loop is CASSEVRGDSPLHF. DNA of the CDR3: TGTGCCAGCAGTGAAGTCAGGGGGGATTCACCCCTCCACTTT.

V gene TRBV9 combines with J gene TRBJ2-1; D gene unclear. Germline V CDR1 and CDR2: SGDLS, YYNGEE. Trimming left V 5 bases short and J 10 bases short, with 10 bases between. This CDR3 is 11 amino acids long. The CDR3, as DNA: TGTGCCAGCAGTACATTTGAAGAGCAGTTCTTC. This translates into CASSTFEEQFF.

CDR3 nucleotide sequence: TGTGCCAGCAGTCTCACAGGGCCCAATCAGCCCCAGCATTTT. Translated, it gives CASSLTGPNQPQHF. The J gene is TRBJ1-5, the V gene TRBV6-5; a possible D gene is TRBD1 (6 bases). V was cut by 5 bases and J by 3 bases, with 11 bases left in between. The germline V gene has CDR1 MNHEY and CDR2 SVGAGI. The CDR3 loop spans 14 amino acids.

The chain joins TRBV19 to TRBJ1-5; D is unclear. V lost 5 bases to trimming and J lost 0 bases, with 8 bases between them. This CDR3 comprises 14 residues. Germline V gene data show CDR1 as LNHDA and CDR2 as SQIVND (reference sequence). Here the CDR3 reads CASSRSGSNQPQHF. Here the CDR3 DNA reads TGTGCCAGTAGTCGGTCGGGTAGCAATCAGCCCCAGCATTTT.

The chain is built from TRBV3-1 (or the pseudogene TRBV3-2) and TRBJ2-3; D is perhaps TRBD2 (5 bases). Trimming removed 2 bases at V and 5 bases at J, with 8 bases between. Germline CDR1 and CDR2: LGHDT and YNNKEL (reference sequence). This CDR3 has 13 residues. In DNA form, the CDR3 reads TGTGCCAGCAGCCAATTACTAGGAGATACGCAGTATTTT. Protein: CASSQLLGDTQYF.